This T cell receptor (beta chain) was sequenced during a study of blood T cell repertoires in COVID-19. Across the study: Spain, Italy and the United States supplied samples that represented acute and convalescent COVID-19. The cDNA or gDNA used as material had been derived from T cells, B-cell-depleted T cells, or PBMCs.

This clone was recorded a few times. Original processing methods: By means of reference gene primer amplification, nucleated cell counts were estimated. Here immunoSEQ multiplex PCR was the method, and the copy in TCRdb shows in-frame clones only, minus some. From that table come the V and J calls and clone size; the DNA was used to work out D and trimming. The data hold roughly 250,000 clones, with under 90% observed a single time. The length of the CDR3 is 15 residues. Trimming removed 3 bases from V and 4 bases from J; junction bases left unmatched: 4. CDR1 and CDR2 from the germline V gene are MNHNS and SASEGT.

The source is a woman aged 55-70 years with active or convalescent COVID-19. This chain links TRBV6-1 with TRBJ1-2; TRBD1 aligns across 11 bases. The specimen was peripheral blood. CDR3 DNA sequence: TGTGCCAGCAGTGACCAGGGGACAGGGGGCTATGGCTACACCTTC. Translation: CASSDQGTGGYGYTF.